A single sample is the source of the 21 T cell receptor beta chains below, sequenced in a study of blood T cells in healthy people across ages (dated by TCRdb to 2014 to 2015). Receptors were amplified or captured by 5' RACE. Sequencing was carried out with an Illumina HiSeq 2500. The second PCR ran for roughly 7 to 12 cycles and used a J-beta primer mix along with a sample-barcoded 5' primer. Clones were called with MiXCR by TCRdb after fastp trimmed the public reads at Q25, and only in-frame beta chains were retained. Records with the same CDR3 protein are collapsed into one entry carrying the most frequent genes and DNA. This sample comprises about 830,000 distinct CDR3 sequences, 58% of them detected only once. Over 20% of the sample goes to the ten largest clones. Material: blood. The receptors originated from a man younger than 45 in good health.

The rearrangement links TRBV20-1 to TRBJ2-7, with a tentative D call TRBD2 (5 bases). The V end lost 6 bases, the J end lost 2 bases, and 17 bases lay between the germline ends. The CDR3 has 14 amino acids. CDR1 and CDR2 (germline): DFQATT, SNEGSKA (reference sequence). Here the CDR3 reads CSAPARTGTYEQYF. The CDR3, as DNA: TGCAGTGCCCCTGCTCGGACGGGAACCTACGAGCAGTACTTC.

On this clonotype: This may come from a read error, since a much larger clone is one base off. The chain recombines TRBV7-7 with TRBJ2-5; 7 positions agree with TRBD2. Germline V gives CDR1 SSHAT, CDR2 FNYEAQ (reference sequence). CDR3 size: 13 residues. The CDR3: CASSLGGISEQYF. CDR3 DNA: TGTGCTAGCAGCTTGGGGGGGATAAGTGAGCAGTACTTC.

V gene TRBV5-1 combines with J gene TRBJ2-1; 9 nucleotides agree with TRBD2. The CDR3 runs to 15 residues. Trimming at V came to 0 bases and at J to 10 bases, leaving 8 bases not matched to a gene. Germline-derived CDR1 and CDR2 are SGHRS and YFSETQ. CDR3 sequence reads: CASSLAASGEREQFF. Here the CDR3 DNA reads TGCGCCAGCAGCTTGGCGGCTAGCGGGGAGAGAGAGCAGTTCTTC.

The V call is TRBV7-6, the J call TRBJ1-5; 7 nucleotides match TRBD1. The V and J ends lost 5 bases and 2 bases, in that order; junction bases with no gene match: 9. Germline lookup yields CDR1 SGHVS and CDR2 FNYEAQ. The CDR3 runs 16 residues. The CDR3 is CASSPLQGLGNQPQHF. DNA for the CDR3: TGTGCCAGCAGCCCTTTACAGGGGCTTGGCAATCAGCCCCAGCATTTT. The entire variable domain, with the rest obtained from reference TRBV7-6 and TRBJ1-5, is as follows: GAGVSQSPRYKVTKRGQDVALRCDPISGHVSLYWYRQALGQGPEFLTYFNYEAQQDKSGLPNDRFSAERPEGSISTLTIQRTEQRDSAMYRCASSPLQGLGNQPQHFGDGTRLSIL.

Written as DNA, the CDR3 is TGCAGCCCCTTATTCCTAGCGGGGGGAATTGAGCAGTTCTTC. This codes for CSPLFLAGGIEQFF. The V call is TRBV20-1, the J call TRBJ2-1, with 11 positions matching TRBD2. The germline CDR1 and CDR2 sequences are DFQATT and SNEGSKA (reference sequence). The CDR3 is 14 amino acids.

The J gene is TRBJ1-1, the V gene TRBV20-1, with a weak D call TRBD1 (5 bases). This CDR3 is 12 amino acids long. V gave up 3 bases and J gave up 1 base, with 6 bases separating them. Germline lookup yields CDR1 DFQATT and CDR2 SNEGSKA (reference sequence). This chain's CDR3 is CSASGGNTEAFF. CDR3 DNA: TGCAGTGCTAGCGGGGGGAACACTGAAGCTTTCTTT.

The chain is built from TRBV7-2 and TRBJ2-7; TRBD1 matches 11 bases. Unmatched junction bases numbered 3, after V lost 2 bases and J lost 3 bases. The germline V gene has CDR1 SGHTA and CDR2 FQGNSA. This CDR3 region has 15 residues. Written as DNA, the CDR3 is TGTGCCAGCAGCTTACAGGGACAGGGGGACTACGAGCAGTACTTC. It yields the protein CASSLQGQGDYEQYF. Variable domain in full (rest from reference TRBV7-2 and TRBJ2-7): GAGVSQSPSNKVTEKGKDVELRCDPISGHTALYWYRQSLGQGLEFLIYFQGNSAPDKSGLPSDRFSAERTGGSVSTLTIQRTQQEDSAVYLCASSLQGQGDYEQYFGPGTRLTVT.

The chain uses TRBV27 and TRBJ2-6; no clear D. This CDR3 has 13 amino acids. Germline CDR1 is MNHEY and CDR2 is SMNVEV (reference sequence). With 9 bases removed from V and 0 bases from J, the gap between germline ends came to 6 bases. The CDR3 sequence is CASASSGANVLTF. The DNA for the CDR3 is TGTGCCAGTGCGAGCTCTGGGGCCAACGTCCTGACTTTC.

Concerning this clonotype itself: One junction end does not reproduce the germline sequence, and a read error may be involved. The CDR3 DNA follows: TGTGCCTGGACCCCGGGGGCGCAGTCTGGCCACACCTTC. Translated, it gives CAWTPGAQSGHTF. The chain is built from TRBV30 and TRBJ1-2; TRBD1 is a possible D gene (6 bases). The CDR3 sequence is 13 residues long. Germline CDR1 and CDR2: GTSNPN and SVGIG (reference sequence).

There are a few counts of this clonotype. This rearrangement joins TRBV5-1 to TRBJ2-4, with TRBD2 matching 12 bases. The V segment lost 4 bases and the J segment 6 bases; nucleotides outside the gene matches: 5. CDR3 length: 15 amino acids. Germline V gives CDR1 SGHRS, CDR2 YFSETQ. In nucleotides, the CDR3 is TGCGCCAGCAGCGGAGAGACTAGCGGGAGAAACATTCAGTACTTC. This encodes CASSGETSGRNIQYF.

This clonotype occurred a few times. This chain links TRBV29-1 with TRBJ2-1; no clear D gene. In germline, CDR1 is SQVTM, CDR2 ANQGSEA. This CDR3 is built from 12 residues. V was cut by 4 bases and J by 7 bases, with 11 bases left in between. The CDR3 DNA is TGCAGCGTTGCCCCCCCGGGTAATGAGCAGTTCTTC. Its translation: CSVAPPGNEQFF.

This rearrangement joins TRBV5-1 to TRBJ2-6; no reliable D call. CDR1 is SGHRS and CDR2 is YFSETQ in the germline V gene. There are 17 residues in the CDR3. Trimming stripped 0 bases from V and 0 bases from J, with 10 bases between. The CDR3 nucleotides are TGCGCCAGCAGCTTGGAGTCGGCGAGCTCTGGGGCCAACGTCCTGACTTTC. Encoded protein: CASSLESASSGANVLTF.

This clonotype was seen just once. DNA for the CDR3: TGTGCCAGCGCCGACCTTAGCGGGAGAACCTACGAGCAGTACTTC. As protein: CASADLSGRTYEQYF. This rearrangement joins TRBV19 to TRBJ2-7; 9 nucleotides agree with TRBD2. The CDR3 has 15 amino acids. Germline V lookup: CDR1 LNHDA, CDR2 SQIVND (reference sequence). V dropped 9 bases and J dropped 2; count of bases not matched to a gene: 11.

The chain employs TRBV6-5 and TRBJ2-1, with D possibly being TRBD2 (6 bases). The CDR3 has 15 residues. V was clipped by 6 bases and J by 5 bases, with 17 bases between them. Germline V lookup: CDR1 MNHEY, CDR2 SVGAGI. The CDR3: CASRPWTNKNNEQFF. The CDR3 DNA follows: TGTGCCAGCAGGCCTTGGACTAACAAAAACAATGAGCAGTTCTTC.

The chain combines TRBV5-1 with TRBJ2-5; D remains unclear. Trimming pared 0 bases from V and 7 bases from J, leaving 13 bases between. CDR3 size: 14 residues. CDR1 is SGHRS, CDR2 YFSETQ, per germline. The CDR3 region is CASSLGVDLGTQYF. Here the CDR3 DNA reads TGCGCCAGCAGCTTGGGGGTCGACCTGGGGACCCAGTACTTC. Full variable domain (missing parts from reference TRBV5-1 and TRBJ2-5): KAGVTQTPRYLIKTRGQQVTLSCSPISGHRSVSWYQQTPGQGLQFLFEYFSETQRNKGNFPGRFSGRQFSNSRSEMNVSTLELGDSALYLCASSLGVDLGTQYFGPGTRLLVL.

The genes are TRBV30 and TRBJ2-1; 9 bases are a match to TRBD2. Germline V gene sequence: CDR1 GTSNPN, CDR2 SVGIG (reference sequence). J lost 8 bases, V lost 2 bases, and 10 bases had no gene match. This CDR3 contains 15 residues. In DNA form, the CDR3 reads TGTGCCTGGAGTAGACTCGGGACTAGCTCTGATGAGCAGTTCTTC. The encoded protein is CAWSRLGTSSDEQFF.

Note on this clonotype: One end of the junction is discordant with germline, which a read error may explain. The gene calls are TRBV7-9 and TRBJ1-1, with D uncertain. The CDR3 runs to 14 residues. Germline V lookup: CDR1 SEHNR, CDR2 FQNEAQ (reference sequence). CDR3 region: CASSNPSLNAEAFF. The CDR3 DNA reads TGTGCCAGCAGCAACCCCTCCCTGAACGCTGAAGCTTTCTTT.

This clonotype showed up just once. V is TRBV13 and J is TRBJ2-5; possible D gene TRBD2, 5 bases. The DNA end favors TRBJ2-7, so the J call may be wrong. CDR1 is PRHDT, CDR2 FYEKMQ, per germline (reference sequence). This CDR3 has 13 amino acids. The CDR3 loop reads CASSRKLDYEQYF. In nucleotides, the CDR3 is TGTGCCAGCAGCCGGAAACTAGATTACGAGCAGTACTTC.

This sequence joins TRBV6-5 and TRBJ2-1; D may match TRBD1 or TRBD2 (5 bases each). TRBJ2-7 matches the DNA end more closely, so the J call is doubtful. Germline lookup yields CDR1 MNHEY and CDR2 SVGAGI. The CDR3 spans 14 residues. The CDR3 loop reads CASSYSGVRGEQYF. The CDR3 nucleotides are TGTGCCAGCAGTTACTCGGGGGTTAGGGGCGAGCAGTACTTC.

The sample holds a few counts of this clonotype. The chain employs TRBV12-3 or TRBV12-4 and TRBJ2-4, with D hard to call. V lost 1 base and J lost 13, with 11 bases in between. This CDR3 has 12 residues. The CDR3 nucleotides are TGTGCCAGCAGTTTAGACAGTGGATCCCAGTACTTC. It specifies CASSLDSGSQYF.

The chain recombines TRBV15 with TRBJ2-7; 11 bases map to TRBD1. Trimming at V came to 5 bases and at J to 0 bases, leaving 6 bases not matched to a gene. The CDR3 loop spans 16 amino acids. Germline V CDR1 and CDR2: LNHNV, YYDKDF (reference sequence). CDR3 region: CATSSAGQGVSYEQYF. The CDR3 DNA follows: TGTGCCACCAGCTCCGCGGGACAGGGGGTCTCCTACGAGCAGTACTTC.